Below, one TCR beta chain is given with its context. Antigen: not known. At one end, the junction sequence differs from germline, possibly due to a read error. Each CDR3 protein is one row after TCRdb ran MiXCR on the reads. Of approximately 19,000 distinct CDR3 sequences listed, about 22% are singletons. This record comes from a study of lung T cells in sarcoidosis with Löfgren's syndrome. Overall study: Bronchoalveolar lavage fluid in sarcoidosis accumulates CD4+ T cells.

Study conclusions and caveats: Shared TRAV12-1 and TRBV2 CDR3 motifs across Löfgren's syndrome patients reportedly suggested public CD4+ TCRs. In alpha-beta pairs, TRAV12-1 favored TRBV2, and their CDR3s were homologous. Sarcoidosis antigen recognition was only suggested, antigen unidentified.

This CDR3 is built from 14 residues. Germline V gives CDR1 MDHEN, CDR2 SYDVKM. The receptor's source is a human donor with sarcoidosis (Löfgren's syndrome or another form), or a control subject (not recorded which). The specimen was CD4+ T cells from PBMCs. The chain carries TRBV28 and TRBJ1-6, with no clear D. CDR3 sequence reads: CVSSLRQDLSPLHF. The CDR3 DNA sequence: TGTGTCAGCAGTTTAAGGCAGGACCTTTCACCTCTCCACTTT.